A selection of T cell receptor beta chains follows, all from one sample in a study of T-cell reconstitution after alpha-beta-depleted transplantation in children. TCRdb analysed the PCR reads with MiXCR anew, one entry per CDR3 protein. This table holds about 830,000 distinct CDR3 sequences, 15% to 20% found once. This material consisted of PBMCs, mostly from graft donor cells, taken 360 days after TCRalphabeta/CD19-depleted stem cell transplant. The receptors shown here come from a male patient aged 10 to 17 who had a stem cell transplant for acute lymphoblastic leukemia, so the T cells may come from the graft donor. CDR3s include the opening cysteine and the closing phenylalanine or tryptophan. D genes are given only for firm matches. A row's size may be missing; if present it is once, few, many or a size class.

V gene: TRBV9; J gene: TRBJ2-1; clone size: NA; D gene: NA; CDR3 DNA: TGTGCCAGCAGCGTACTCTCTACTCTACACAATGAGCAGTTCTTC; CDR3 protein: CASSVLSTLHNEQFF
V gene: TRBV5-8; J gene: TRBJ1-3; clone size: NA; D gene: NA; CDR3 DNA: TGTGCCAGCAGCTTGGCCCCGGGCAGAGACTCTGGAAACACCATATATTTT; CDR3 protein: CASSLAPGRDSGNTIYF
V gene: TRBV7-8; J gene: TRBJ1-2; clone size: NA; D gene: TRBD1; CDR3 DNA: TGTGCCAGCAGCTTAGGGGGTTTGACAGGGGATAACTATGGCTACACCTTC; CDR3 protein: CASSLGGLTGDNYGYTF
V gene: TRBV29-1; J gene: TRBJ2-3; clone size: few; D gene: NA; CDR3 DNA: TGCAGCGTTGACAGTTCCGCAGATACGCAGTATTTT; CDR3 protein: CSVDSSADTQYF
V gene: TRBV9; J gene: TRBJ2-1; clone size: NA; D gene: NA; CDR3 DNA: TGTGCCAGCAGCGTAGGATCTAGAGTCTCCTACAATGAGCAGTTCTTC; CDR3 protein: CASSVGSRVSYNEQFF
V gene: TRBV10-3; J gene: TRBJ1-4; clone size: NA; D gene: NA; CDR3 DNA: TGTGCCATCAGTTCCCGGCAGGGTGCTGCTAATGAAAAACTGTTTTTT; CDR3 protein: CAISSRQGAANEKLFF
V gene: TRBV10-3; J gene: TRBJ2-7; clone size: NA; D gene: NA; CDR3 DNA: TGTGCCATCAGTGAGCCCGATACTAACGCTGGCGACGAGCAGTACTTC; CDR3 protein: CAISEPDTNAGDEQYF
V gene: TRBV4-1; J gene: TRBJ2-3; clone size: NA; D gene: NA; CDR3 DNA: TGCGCCAGCAGCCAACTATATAACACAGATACGCAGTATTTT; CDR3 protein: CASSQLYNTDTQYF
V gene: TRBV20-1; J gene: TRBJ2-3; clone size: NA; D gene: TRBD2; CDR3 DNA: TGCAGTGCTAGAGCTCCTAGCGGGAGTTCTCATACGCAGTATTTT; CDR3 protein: CSARAPSGSSHTQYF
V gene: TRBV3-1; J gene: TRBJ2-1; clone size: few; D gene: NA; CDR3 DNA: TGTGCCAGCAGCCAAGAGCACACCTCCTACTCCTACAATGAGCAGTTCTTC; CDR3 protein: CASSQEHTSYSYNEQFF
V gene: TRBV18; J gene: TRBJ2-7; clone size: NA; D gene: TRBD1; CDR3 DNA: TGTGCCAGCTCACCCCAGGGACAGGGAGTCTACGAGCAGTACTTC; CDR3 protein: CASSPQGQGVYEQYF
V gene: TRBV27; J gene: TRBJ2-3; clone size: few; D gene: TRBD2; CDR3 DNA: TGTGCCAGCAGTTCAGGGACTAGCGGGACTTACACAGATACGCAGTATTTT; CDR3 protein: CASSSGTSGTYTDTQYF
V gene: TRBV9; J gene: TRBJ2-2; clone size: many; D gene: NA; CDR3 DNA: TGTGCCAGCAGCGAAGACACCACCGGGGAGCTGTTTTTT; CDR3 protein: CASSEDTTGELFF
V gene: TRBV7-3; J gene: TRBJ2-1; clone size: NA; D gene: TRBD2; CDR3 DNA: TGTGCCAGCAGCCAAGCGGGAGGGCTAAACAATGAGCAGTTCTTC; CDR3 protein: CASSQAGGLNNEQFF
V gene: TRBV4-1; J gene: TRBJ2-1; clone size: NA; D gene: TRBD2; CDR3 DNA: TGCGCCAGCAGTAATCCAGGACTAGCAGACAATGAGCAGTTCTTC; CDR3 protein: CASSNPGLADNEQFF
V gene: TRBV6-2/TRBV6-3; J gene: TRBJ2-1; clone size: NA; D gene: TRBD2; CDR3 DNA: TGTGCCAGCAGTTCGGGGGGGAGGTCCTACAATGAGCAGTTCTTC; CDR3 protein: CASSSGGRSYNEQFF
V gene: TRBV18; J gene: TRBJ2-7; clone size: few; D gene: NA; CDR3 DNA: TGTGCCAGCTCTCCCTTGACAGGAAGCTCCTACGAGCAGTACTTC; CDR3 protein: CASSPLTGSSYEQYF
V gene: TRBV7-6; J gene: TRBJ2-2; clone size: NA; D gene: NA; CDR3 DNA: TGTGCCAGCAGCTTAGCCTCGGTAATCGGAGGGGAGCTGTTTTTT; CDR3 protein: CASSLASVIGGELFF
V gene: TRBV29-1; J gene: TRBJ2-3; clone size: many; D gene: TRBD2; CDR3 DNA: TGCAGCCTTGAGCGGGAGCCCACAGATACGCAGTATTTT; CDR3 protein: CSLEREPTDTQYF
V gene: TRBV5-1; J gene: TRBJ2-2; clone size: few; D gene: NA; CDR3 DNA: TGCGCCAGCAGCTTGCCGGAAGCCTTCACCGGGGAGCTGTTTTTT; CDR3 protein: CASSLPEAFTGELFF
V gene: TRBV9; J gene: TRBJ2-3; clone size: NA; D gene: NA; CDR3 DNA: TGTGCCAGCAGCGTAGAAGGTTCGCGTACGCAGTATTTT; CDR3 protein: CASSVEGSRTQYF
V gene: TRBV5-1; J gene: TRBJ2-4; clone size: NA; D gene: TRBD1; CDR3 DNA: TGCGCCAGCAGCCTGCCGGGACAGGGGGGGCTGAACATTCAGTACTTC; CDR3 protein: CASSLPGQGGLNIQYF
V gene: TRBV20-1; J gene: TRBJ2-7; clone size: few; D gene: NA; CDR3 DNA: TGCAGTGCTAGAGATCGAGACAGACCCTCCTACGAGCAGTACTTC; CDR3 protein: CSARDRDRPSYEQYF
V gene: TRBV2; J gene: TRBJ2-2; clone size: once; D gene: NA; CDR3 DNA: TGTGCCAGCAGGGCTCGGGAATACGGGGAGCTGTTTTTT; CDR3 protein: CASRAREYGELFF
V gene: TRBV20-1; J gene: TRBJ2-1; clone size: few; D gene: NA; CDR3 DNA: TGCAGTGGGACTAAACAACCTTACAATGAGCAGTTCTTC; CDR3 protein: CSGTKQPYNEQFF
V gene: TRBV6-2/TRBV6-3; J gene: TRBJ2-3; clone size: NA; D gene: NA; CDR3 DNA: TGTGCCAGCAGCCGTACCGAGACTAGAACAGATACGCAGTATTTT; CDR3 protein: CASSRTETRTDTQYF
V gene: TRBV11-2; J gene: TRBJ2-7; clone size: NA; D gene: NA; CDR3 DNA: TGTGCCAGCAGCTTAGGCGTACCCGACTCCTACGAGCAGTACTTC; CDR3 protein: CASSLGVPDSYEQYF
V gene: TRBV25-1; J gene: TRBJ1-5; clone size: NA; D gene: NA; CDR3 DNA: TGTGCCAGCAGTGAACTCGACAGGCCTCATCAGCCCCAGCATTTT; CDR3 protein: CASSELDRPHQPQHF
V gene: TRBV24-1; J gene: TRBJ2-5; clone size: NA; D gene: NA; CDR3 DNA: TGTGCCACCAGTGATTTGGGGTTCCAAGAGACCCAGTACTTC; CDR3 protein: CATSDLGFQETQYF
V gene: TRBV7-8; J gene: TRBJ2-6; clone size: NA; D gene: TRBD2; CDR3 DNA: TGTGCCAGCAGCTTAGCTAACGGGGGGAACTCTGGGGCCAACGTCCTGACTTTC; CDR3 protein: CASSLANGGNSGANVLTF
V gene: TRBV5-1; J gene: TRBJ2-7; clone size: NA; D gene: TRBD2; CDR3 DNA: TGCGCCAGCAGCTTGGGAGCGGGAGTTTTATCCTACGAGCAGTACTTC; CDR3 protein: CASSLGAGVLSYEQYF
V gene: TRBV5-1; J gene: TRBJ2-7; clone size: few; D gene: NA; CDR3 DNA: TGCGCCAGCAGCTTGTTCAGCGCGACCCCCCCGGAGCAGTACTTC; CDR3 protein: CASSLFSATPPEQYF
V gene: TRBV5-1; J gene: TRBJ1-2; clone size: NA; D gene: TRBD1; CDR3 DNA: TGCGCCAGCAGCTTGCGGACAGGCCAGTATGGCTACACCTTC; CDR3 protein: CASSLRTGQYGYTF
V gene: TRBV5-1; J gene: TRBJ2-7; clone size: few; D gene: TRBD1; CDR3 DNA: TGCGCCAGCAGCACCTTGGACAGGGGGTCCGAGCAGTACTTC; CDR3 protein: CASSTLDRGSEQYF